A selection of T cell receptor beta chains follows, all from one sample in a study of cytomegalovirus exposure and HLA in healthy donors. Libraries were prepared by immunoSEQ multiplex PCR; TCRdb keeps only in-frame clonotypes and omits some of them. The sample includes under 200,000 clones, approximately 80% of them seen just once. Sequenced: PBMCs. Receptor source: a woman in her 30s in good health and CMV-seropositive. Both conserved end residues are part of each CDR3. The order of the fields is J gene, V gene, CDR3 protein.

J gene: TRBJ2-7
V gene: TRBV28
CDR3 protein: CASSLWGGWAEHTMGGHEQYF

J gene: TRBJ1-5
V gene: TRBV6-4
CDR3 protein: CASSDSNPLGTGKGQPQHF

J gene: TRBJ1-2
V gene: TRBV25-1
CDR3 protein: CASSQGAGYGYTF

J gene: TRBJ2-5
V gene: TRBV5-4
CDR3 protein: CASRMAGEETQYF

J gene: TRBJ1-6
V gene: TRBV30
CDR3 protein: CAWSPTRVTNSPLHF

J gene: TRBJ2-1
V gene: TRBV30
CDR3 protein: CAWRENSEQFF

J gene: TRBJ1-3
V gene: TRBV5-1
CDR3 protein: CASSLKGRGEGNTIYF

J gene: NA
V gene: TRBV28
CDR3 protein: CASSFRTSGSYEQYF

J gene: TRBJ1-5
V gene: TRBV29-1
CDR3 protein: CSVETAVGQPQHF

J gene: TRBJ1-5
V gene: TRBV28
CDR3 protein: CASSSPGSNQPQHF

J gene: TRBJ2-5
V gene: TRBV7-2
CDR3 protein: CASSRDRAQETQYF

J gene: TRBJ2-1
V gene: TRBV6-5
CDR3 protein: CASSYSRQGGYNEQFF

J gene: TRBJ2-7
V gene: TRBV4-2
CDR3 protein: CASSPRTGGSYEQYF

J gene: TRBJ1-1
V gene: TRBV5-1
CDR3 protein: CASSFSLSGNTEAFF

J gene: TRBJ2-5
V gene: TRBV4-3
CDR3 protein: CASSHGRGREQYF

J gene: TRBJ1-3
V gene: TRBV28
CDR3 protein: CASSRGQGGNTIYF

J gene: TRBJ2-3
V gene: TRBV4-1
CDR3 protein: CASSRTGPDTQYF

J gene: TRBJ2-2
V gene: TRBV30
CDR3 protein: CAIGQDTNTGELFF

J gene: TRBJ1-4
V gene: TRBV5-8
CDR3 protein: CAGDRGLIRGEKLFF

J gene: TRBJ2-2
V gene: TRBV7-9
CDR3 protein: CSSSFWRARGTGELFF

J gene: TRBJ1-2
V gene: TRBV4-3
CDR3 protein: CASSPEQGRYGYTF

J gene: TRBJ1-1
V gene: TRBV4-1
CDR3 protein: CASSHRQTNTEAFF

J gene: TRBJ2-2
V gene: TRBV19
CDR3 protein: CATLRDRERTGELFF

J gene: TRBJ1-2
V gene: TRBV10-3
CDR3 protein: CAIRSLLSGEGYTF

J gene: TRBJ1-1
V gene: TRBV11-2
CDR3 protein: CASSLDITEAFF

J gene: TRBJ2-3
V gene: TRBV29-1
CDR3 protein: CSVEGQWIGGRTDTQYF

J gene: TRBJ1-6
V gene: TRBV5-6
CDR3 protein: CASSLPTGNSPLHF

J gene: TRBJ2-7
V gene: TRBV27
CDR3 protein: CASSRNSQGVEQYF

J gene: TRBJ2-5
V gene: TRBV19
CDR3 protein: CASSIRLRVGAVETQYF

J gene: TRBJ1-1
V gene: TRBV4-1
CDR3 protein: CASSPGQRNTEAFF

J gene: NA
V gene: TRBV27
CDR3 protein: CASSSGQAFSYEQYF

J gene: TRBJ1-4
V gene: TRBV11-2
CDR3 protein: CASSLELAGITNEKLFF

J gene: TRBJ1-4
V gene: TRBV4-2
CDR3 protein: CASSPLVSGHEKLFF

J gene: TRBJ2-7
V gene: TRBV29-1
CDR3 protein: CSVGTVYEQYF

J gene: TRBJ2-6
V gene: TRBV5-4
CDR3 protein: CASSSVTGSSGANVLTF

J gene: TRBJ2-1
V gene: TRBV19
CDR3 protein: CASSIYYNEQFF

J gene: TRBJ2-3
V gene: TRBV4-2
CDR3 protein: CASSQEGGFNTDTQYF

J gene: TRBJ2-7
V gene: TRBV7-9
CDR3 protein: CASRSQGGEQYF

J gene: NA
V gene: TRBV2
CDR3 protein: CASSAGLAEPQETQYF

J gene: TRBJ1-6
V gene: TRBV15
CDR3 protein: CATSRVPGGDNSPLHF

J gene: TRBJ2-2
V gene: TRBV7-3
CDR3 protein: CASSSRTSVARSNTGELFF

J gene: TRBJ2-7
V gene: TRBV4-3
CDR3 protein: CASSQDPPSGIDRQYF

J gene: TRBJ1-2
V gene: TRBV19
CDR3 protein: CASTGTGGNYGYTF

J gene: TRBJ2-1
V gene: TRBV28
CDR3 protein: CASSFRGNEQFF

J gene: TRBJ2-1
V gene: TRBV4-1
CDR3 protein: CASSQIASGGNEQFF

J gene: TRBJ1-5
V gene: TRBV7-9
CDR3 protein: CSSSLGGSQPQHF

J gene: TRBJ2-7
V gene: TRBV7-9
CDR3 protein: CASSLDREHYEQYF

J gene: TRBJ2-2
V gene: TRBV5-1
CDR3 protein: CASSLELAGTGELFF